The sequence of this T cell receptor beta chain was determined in a study of blood T cell repertoires in COVID-19. Study information: The United States, Italy and Spain were the sources of the acute and convalescent COVID-19 samples. The cDNA or gDNA used as material had been derived from T cells, B-cell-depleted T cells, or PBMCs.

Germline V gives CDR1 LNHDA, CDR2 SQIVND (reference sequence). CDR3 length: 16 residues. With V trimmed by 2 bases and J by 9 bases, 9 bases remained unmatched. The authors' processing: By means of reference gene primer amplification, nucleated cell counts were estimated. Sequencing was performed with immunoSEQ multiplex PCR; in TCRdb, only in-frame clones are kept and a portion is missing. V, J and clone size are those of that table, while D and trimming were read from the DNA. The sample yields some 50,000 clones, about four fifths seen once. V is TRBV19 and J is TRBJ1-6; the match to TRBD1 covers 8 bases. The receptor was derived from a middle-aged man with acute or convalescent COVID-19. What was sequenced was peripheral blood. The CDR3 loop is CASSIPGGLGASPLHF. In DNA form, the CDR3 reads TGTGCCAGTAGTATACCAGGGGGCCTTGGGGCTTCACCCCTCCACTTT.